This TCR beta chain is from a study of molecular identifiers for immune sequencing clone quantification. Libraries for naive CD8 T cells, which were made from around 20,000 to 1,000,000 sorted cells, drew on 10%, 30% or 50% of the RNA. Based on a CD8+CD4-CCR7+CD45RA+ profile, naive CD8 T cells were sorted. Using its own MiXCR run on the PCR reads, TCRdb lists one record per CDR3 protein. Of hundreds of thousands of distinct CDR3 sequences listed, roughly 25% are singletons. The V end was cut by 4 bases, the J end by 5 bases, with 12 bases between. This CDR3 comprises 13 residues. Germline values: CDR1 SQVTM, CDR2 ANQGSEA.

The sequencing sample was made of naive CD8+ T cells from blood, with Jurkat cell RNA spiked in. Regarding subset: FACS-sorted CD8+CD4-CCR7+CD45RA+ naive T cells. The chain has TRBV29-1 and TRBJ2-1; D ambiguous. The TCR sequence derives from a human donor in good health. Some libraries in this study had Jurkat cell RNA spiked in. The CDR3 DNA reads TGCAGCGTTGTGGTGGGAAATCACAATGAGCAGTTCTTC. As protein: CSVVVGNHNEQFF.